Below are 7 T cell receptor beta chains sequenced from a single sample in a study of control samples from healthy donors and cancer patients. The repertoire was sequenced with immunoSEQ multiplex PCR; TCRdb's copy has only in-frame clones and lacks some. The table has approximately 220,000 clones, 85% to 95% seen once. Sequenced: blood. The source is a man aged 50-59 years in good health.

In DNA form, the CDR3 reads TGTGCCAGCAGCCAAGATGGGGGGAGCAATCAGCCCCAGCATTTT. Its protein is CASSQDGGSNQPQHF. This chain joins TRBV3-1 (or the pseudogene TRBV3-2) and TRBJ1-5, with D perhaps TRBD1 (5 bases). Trimming pared 0 bases from V and 1 base from J, leaving 7 bases between. CDR3 size: 15 residues. CDR1 is LGHDT and CDR2 is YNNKEL in the germline V gene (reference sequence).

This chain connects TRBV6-5 to TRBJ1-1; possible D gene TRBD1, 5 bases. Germline V gene sequence: CDR1 MNHEY, CDR2 SVGAGI. The V end was cut by 7 bases, the J end by 6 bases, with 21 bases between. This CDR3 is 15 amino acids long. The CDR3 loop reads CASTPREGHRPEAFF. Here the CDR3 DNA reads TGTGCCAGCACCCCCAGAGAGGGGCACCGGCCTGAAGCTTTCTTT.

The chain recombines TRBV27 with TRBJ2-5; 8 bases match TRBD1. Germline V gene lookup returns CDR1 MNHEY and CDR2 SMNVEV (reference sequence). This CDR3 region has 14 residues. J lost 5 bases, V lost 5 bases, and 7 bases had no gene match. The CDR3 here is CASSPQGARETQYF. As DNA, the CDR3 is TGTGCCAGCAGTCCCCAGGGGGCGCGGGAGACCCAGTACTTC.

J is TRBJ1-2 and V is TRBV7-2; D gene unclear. CDR1 SGHTA and CDR2 FQGNSA come from the germline V gene. The V end lost 5 bases, the J end lost 5 bases, and 12 bases lay between the germline ends. This CDR3 contains 13 residues. CDR3 DNA: TGTGCCAGCAGCAGCAGATCTTCGTATGGCTACACCTTC. Protein sequence: CASSSRSSYGYTF.

The chain combines TRBV27 with TRBJ1-2; tentatively, D is TRBD1 (5 bases). V was trimmed by 3 bases and J by 4 bases, leaving 12 bases between them. In germline, CDR1 is MNHEY, CDR2 SMNVEV (reference sequence). This CDR3 comprises 14 residues. CDR3 sequence reads: CASSLGTGFYGYTF. CDR3 nucleotides: TGTGCCAGCAGTTTGGGGACTGGATTCTATGGCTACACCTTC.

The rearrangement uses TRBV11-1 and TRBJ2-7; D is possibly TRBD1 (6 bases). Germline V gene lookup returns CDR1 SGHAT and CDR2 FQDESV (reference sequence). The CDR3 consists of 15 residues. Trimming took off 5 bases at V and 5 bases at J, with 19 bases between the two ends. This CDR3 reads CASSPSGRGPNEQYF. Here the CDR3 DNA reads TGTGCCAGCAGCCCGTCGGGCAGGGGCCCCAACGAGCAGTACTTC.

This chain connects TRBV15 to TRBJ1-2; D unclear. V was shortened by 3 bases and J by 3 bases, with 8 bases between the two germline ends. CDR3 size: 13 residues. The germline gives CDR1 LNHNV, CDR2 YYDKDF (reference sequence). CDR3 in amino acids: CATSRGRDYGYTF. The CDR3 nucleotides are TGTGCCACCAGCAGGGGGAGGGACTATGGCTACACCTTC.